This is a list of T cell receptor beta chains from one sample in a study of B cell selection in AIRE deficiency. Profiled with immunoSEQ multiplex PCR; TCRdb holds only in-frame clones, not every one. This sample has around 24,000 clones, with about 96% found just once. Sequencing was done on a sample of CD4+CD127+ conventional T cells sorted from PBMCs. The source of these receptors is a human donor in good health. Each CDR3 is given with its conserved first and last residue. D genes are given only for firm matches. Expanded clones get a size class; other rows say once, few or many, or leave the size out.

NA	TRBV18	NA	TRBJ1-4	CASSPFESGATNEKLFF	TGTGCCAGCTCACCATTTGAATCGGGAGCAACTAATGAAAAACTGTTTTTT
NA	TRBV6-5	NA	TRBJ1-4	CASSYWQGSEKLFF	TGTGCCAGCAGTTACTGGCAGGGTAGCGAAAAACTGTTTTTT
TRBD1	TRBV7-8	NA	TRBJ1-3	CASSSGTGFSGNTIYF	TGTGCCAGCAGCTCCGGGACAGGTTTCTCTGGAAACACCATATATTTT
NA	TRBV9	once	TRBJ1-2	CASSAWNSLGGYTF	TGTGCCAGCAGCGCCTGGAACAGCCTGGGGGGCTACACCTTC
NA	TRBV30	NA	TRBJ1-4	CAWSAGGGVEKLFF	TGTGCCTGGAGTGCGGGGGGCGGGGTAGAAAAACTGTTTTTT
NA	TRBV14	NA	TRBJ2-2	CASSKMDDRITGELFF	TGTGCCAGCAGTAAAATGGACGATCGAATCACCGGGGAGCTGTTTTTT
NA	TRBV5-1	NA	TRBJ2-5	CASSPLGEGKETQYF	TGCGCCAGCAGCCCCCTGGGAGAAGGTAAAGAGACCCAGTACTTC
TRBD2	TRBV10-3	NA	TRBJ2-5	CAISPGRGETQYF	TGTGCCATCAGCCCCGGGAGGGGGGAGACCCAGTACTTC
NA	TRBV25-1	NA	TRBJ2-2	CASSEYAGPGELFF	TGTGCCAGCAGTGAATACGCAGGTCCCGGGGAGCTGTTTTTT
TRBD2	TRBV9	NA	TRBJ2-5	CASSPGGETQYF	TGTGCCAGCAGCCCCGGGGGGGAGACCCAGTACTTC
NA	TRBV6-6	NA	TRBJ2-1	CASSLPQDPPYNEQFF	TGTGCCAGCAGCCTTCCTCAGGACCCGCCCTACAATGAGCAGTTCTTC
NA	TRBV7-9	NA	TRBJ2-7	CASSLGTVAYEQYF	TGTGCCAGCAGCTTAGGAACAGTAGCCTACGAGCAGTACTTC
NA	TRBV7-9	NA	TRBJ1-4	CASSLGWSRGQLQEKLFF	TGTGCCAGCAGCTTAGGTTGGTCCAGGGGACAATTGCAGGAAAAACTGTTTTTT
NA	TRBV2	NA	TRBJ2-2	CASSYEGTGELFF	TGTGCCAGCAGTTACGAGGGCACCGGGGAGCTGTTTTTT
TRBD1	TRBV28	NA	TRBJ1-1	CASPGPGQWNTEAFF	TGTGCCAGTCCTGGACCGGGACAGTGGAACACTGAAGCTTTCTTT
NA	TRBV19	NA	TRBJ1-6	CASKREIFNSPLHF	TGTGCCAGTAAGCGAGAGATCTTTAATTCACCCCTCCACTTT
NA	TRBV11-2	NA	TRBJ2-2	CASTVLGPDTGELFF	TGTGCCAGCACCGTTTTGGGCCCTGACACCGGGGAGCTGTTTTTT
TRBD1	TRBV19	NA	TRBJ2-5	CASSFRTGPTGETQYF	TGTGCCAGTAGTTTCCGGACAGGCCCGACGGGAGAGACCCAGTACTTC
NA	TRBV21-1	NA	TRBJ2-1	CASSTPVAGALSSYNEQFF	TGTGCCAGCAGCACGCCTGTAGCGGGGGCCTTGAGCTCCTACAATGAGCAGTTCTTC
NA	TRBV18	NA	TRBJ2-7	CASSPQRDAGEQYF	TGTGCCAGCTCGCCACAAAGGGACGCCGGCGAGCAGTACTTC
NA	TRBV11-2	NA	TRBJ1-3	CASSFGGSGNTIYF	TGTGCCAGCAGCTTTGGGGGTTCTGGAAACACCATATATTTT
NA	TRBV19	NA	TRBJ1-2	CASSIASTYGYTF	TGTGCCAGTAGTATAGCTTCCACCTATGGCTACACCTTC
TRBD1	TRBV7-2	NA	TRBJ1-6	CASSLGQLYSPLHF	TGTGCCAGCAGCTTGGGACAGCTTTATTCACCCCTCCACTTT
TRBD2	TRBV9	NA	TRBJ2-2	CASSEKRGANTGELFF	TGTGCCAGCAGCGAAAAGCGGGGCGCGAACACCGGGGAGCTGTTTTTT
TRBD1	TRBV7-8	NA	TRBJ1-5	CASSPPGGSNQPQHF	TGTGCCAGCAGCCCCCCAGGGGGAAGCAATCAGCCCCAGCATTTT
NA	TRBV6-5	NA	TRBJ1-1	CASSYSSLGLGTEAFF	TGTGCCAGCAGTTACTCGAGCTTGGGGTTGGGGACTGAAGCTTTCTTT